The rows below give T cell receptor beta chains drawn from one sample of a study of blood T cell repertoires in COVID-19. This table comes from immunoSEQ multiplex PCR, and its TCRdb copy is limited to in-frame clones, with some not included. The repertoire consists of over 100,000 clones, with more than 75% occurring once and the leading ten covering about 4.5%. Material for sequencing was peripheral blood. The receptors were gathered from a man aged 35 to 55 with acute or convalescent COVID-19. CDR3s include the opening cysteine and the closing phenylalanine or tryptophan. Each record gives: V gene, D gene, clone size, J gene, CDR3 protein, CDR3 DNA. D genes are given only for firm matches. Clone size is stated in some rows and not others, as once, few, many or a class when expanded.

TRBV6-1,TRBD1,-,TRBJ1-3,CASRGGTGERNTIYF,TGTGCCAGCAGAGGGGGGACAGGGGAGCGAAACACCATATATTTT
TRBV5-1,TRBD1,-,TRBJ1-4,CASSPDRGYSEKLFF,TGCGCCAGCAGCCCGGACAGGGGATATAGTGAAAAACTGTTTTTT
TRBV5-1,TRBD1,-,TRBJ1-1,CASSLAGGQGARVTEAFF,TGCGCCAGCAGCTTGGCCGGGGGACAGGGGGCCCGCGTCACTGAAGCTTTCTTT
TRBV6-2/TRBV6-3,-,-,TRBJ2-7,CASSYSLHQGEDSYEQYF,TGTGCCAGCAGTTACTCGCTACATCAGGGGGAGGACTCCTACGAGCAGTACTTC
TRBV18,TRBD1,once,TRBJ1-2,CASSEDRGQSYGYTF,TGTGCCAGCTCCGAAGACAGGGGGCAAAGCTATGGCTACACCTTC
TRBV7-2,-,-,TRBJ1-3,CASSLVGAEGNTIYF,TGTGCCAGCAGCTTAGTGGGGGCCGAGGGAAACACCATATATTTT
TRBV4-3,-,-,TRBJ1-1,CASSQDWGVNTEAFF,TGCGCCAGCAGCCAAGATTGGGGGGTGAACACTGAAGCTTTCTTT
TRBV10-3,TRBD1,-,TRBJ2-7,CAISESDRGPGEQYF,TGTGCCATCAGTGAGTCGGACAGGGGGCCAGGCGAGCAGTACTTC
TRBV19,-,-,TRBJ1-2,CASSRETGTNYGYTF,TGTGCCAGTAGTAGAGAGACAGGAACTAACTATGGCTACACCTTC
TRBV6-5,-,-,TRBJ1-2,CASSRGSHGYTF,TGTGCCAGCAGCAGGGGAAGCCATGGCTACACCTTC
TRBV13,-,few,TRBJ1-2,CASSSLRGGSYGYTF,TGTGCCAGCAGCTCTCTCCGAGGGGGTAGCTATGGCTACACCTTC
TRBV6-6,TRBD1,-,TRBJ1-1,CASSYGQGASAFF,TGTGCCAGCAGCTACGGACAGGGGGCCTCAGCTTTCTTT
TRBV11-2,TRBD1,-,TRBJ1-4,CASSINDRGRATNEKLFF,TGTGCCAGCAGCATAAACGACAGGGGCAGAGCAACTAATGAAAAACTGTTTTTT
TRBV7-2,TRBD1,-,TRBJ1-3,CASSLLATGLGGNTIYF,TGTGCCAGCAGCTTATTAGCGACAGGGTTGGGTGGAAACACCATATATTTT
TRBV5-3,TRBD1,-,TRBJ1-5,CAREQGFNQPQHF,TGTGCCAGGGAACAGGGGTTCAATCAGCCCCAGCATTTT
TRBV5-8,-,-,TRBJ2-5,CASSLKGVETQYF,TGTGCCAGCAGCTTGAAGGGGGTAGAGACCCAGTACTTC
TRBV19,TRBD2,-,TRBJ2-1,CASSARTSGAHASGEQFF,TGTGCCAGTAGTGCGAGGACTAGCGGGGCTCACGCTTCGGGTGAGCAGTTCTTC
TRBV25-1,TRBD1,-,TRBJ1-1,CASSESGRGPAFF,TGTGCCAGCAGTGAATCAGGCAGGGGGCCAGCTTTCTTT
TRBV20-1,-,-,TRBJ2-1,CSVGQGNEQFF,TGCAGTGTTGGACAAGGGAATGAGCAGTTCTTC
TRBV10-3,TRBD1,-,TRBJ1-2,CASSPGQGNYGYTF,TGTGCCTCCTCTCCGGGACAGGGTAACTATGGCTACACCTTC
TRBV5-1,-,-,TRBJ1-5,CASSLGGGDNQPQHF,TGCGCCAGCAGCTTGGGTGGGGGGGACAATCAGCCCCAGCATTTT
TRBV6-4,-,-,TRBJ2-3,CASSSESSTDTQYF,TGTGCCAGCAGCTCGGAGTCTAGCACAGATACGCAGTATTTT
TRBV5-1,-,-,TRBJ2-7,CASSSHTYRDEQYF,TGCGCCAGCAGCTCGCACACCTACAGGGACGAGCAGTACTTC
TRBV7-9,TRBD2,-,TRBJ2-2,CASSSGTSHTGELFF,TGTGCCAGCAGCTCCGGGACTAGCCACACCGGGGAGCTGTTTTTT
TRBV5-4,TRBD2,-,TRBJ2-1,CASSSASGRIYNEQFF,TGTGCCAGCAGCTCGGCTAGCGGGAGGATTTACAATGAGCAGTTCTTC
TRBV19,TRBD2,once,TRBJ2-7,CASSIAPGTIYEQYF,TGTGCCAGTAGTATTGCCCCCGGGACTATCTACGAGCAGTACTTC
TRBV19,TRBD1,-,TRBJ2-2,CASSMLGQGEVAGELFF,TGTGCCAGTAGTATGTTGGGTCAGGGGGAAGTCGCCGGGGAGCTGTTTTTT
TRBV29-1,TRBD1,-,TRBJ2-1,CSVPGQGNNEQFF,TGCAGCGTCCCGGGACAGGGAAACAATGAGCAGTTCTTC
TRBV5-6,-,-,TRBJ1-2,CASLGVSNYGYTF,TGTGCCAGCTTAGGGGTGAGCAACTATGGCTACACCTTC
TRBV6-5,-,-,TRBJ2-5,CASSYEPERETQYF,TGTGCCAGCAGTTACGAACCCGAGAGAGAGACCCAGTACTTC
TRBV19,TRBD1,-,TRBJ1-2,CASSSRQGPSGYTF,TGTGCCAGTAGTTCCCGACAGGGGCCGTCTGGGTACACCTTC
TRBV4-1,TRBD2,-,TRBJ2-1,CASSQDSGLGNEQFF,TGCGCCAGCAGCCAAGATTCGGGACTAGGCAATGAGCAGTTCTTC
TRBV30,TRBD1,-,TRBJ2-7,CAWSVRGHYEQYF,TGTGCCTGGAGTGTAAGGGGGCACTACGAGCAGTACTTC
TRBV6-1,-,few,TRBJ2-3,CASSEARGWDTQYF,TGTGCCAGCAGTGAAGCTAGGGGATGGGATACGCAGTATTTT
TRBV19,TRBD1,few,TRBJ2-7,CASSMRDRPYEQYF,TGTGCCAGTAGTATGAGGGACAGACCCTACGAGCAGTACTTC
TRBV6-5,TRBD1,-,TRBJ1-4,CASSYSDRDDEKLFF,TGTGCCAGCAGTTACTCCGACAGGGATGATGAAAAACTGTTTTTT
TRBV5-4,-,-,TRBJ2-3,CASSLEAGTTDTQYF,TGTGCCAGCAGCTTGGAGGCAGGGACAACAGATACGCAGTATTTT
TRBV9,-,-,TRBJ1-1,CASNKGDMNTEAFF,TGTGCCAGCAATAAGGGAGACATGAACACTGAAGCTTTCTTT
TRBV5-6,-,few,TRBJ2-5,CASSQEGETQYF,TGTGCCAGCAGCCAGGAGGGGGAGACCCAGTACTTC
TRBV12-3/TRBV12-4,-,-,TRBJ2-7,CASTRRADYEQYF,TGTGCCAGCACTAGGAGGGCCGACTACGAGCAGTACTTC
TRBV27,-,-,TRBJ1-1,CASSLFGQNTEAFF,TGTGCCAGCAGTTTATTCGGTCAGAACACTGAAGCTTTCTTT
TRBV18,-,-,TRBJ2-6,CASSPDRDSGANVLTF,TGTGCCAGCTCACCGGACAGAGACTCTGGGGCCAACGTCCTGACTTTC
TRBV24-1,-,-,TRBJ2-2,CATSAEVGELFF,TGTGCCACCAGCGCCGAGGTGGGGGAGCTGTTTTTT
TRBV6-6,-,-,TRBJ2-2,CASSYEGTGTGELFF,TGTGCCAGCAGTTACGAAGGGACTGGCACCGGGGAGCTGTTTTTT
TRBV9,TRBD1,few,TRBJ1-2,CASSVQGVGYGYTF,TGTGCCAGCAGCGTTCAGGGGGTGGGCTATGGCTACACCTTC